What follows are 16 T cell receptor beta chains derived from one specimen sequenced in a study of blood T cell repertoires in COVID-19. Clones were read by immunoSEQ multiplex PCR, and TCRdb kept only the in-frame ones, dropping some. The sample lists approximately 150,000 clones, about 90% seen once, with 0.95% to 1.5% in the top ten. Sequences were obtained from PBMCs or T cells enriched from blood (not recorded which). The receptor set was obtained from a human donor with acute COVID-19. The donor label of this sample is uncertain.

V is TRBV10-3 and J is TRBJ2-7, with D possibly TRBD1 on 5 matching bases. Trimming removed 5 bases at V and 6 bases at J, with 11 bases between. Germline V lookup: CDR1 ENHRY, CDR2 SYGVKD. The CDR3 is 12 residues long. The DNA of the CDR3 is TGTGCCATCAGTCCCCAGGGAAGCGAGCAGTACTTC. Translating it yields CAISPQGSEQYF.

The chain employs TRBV6-6 and TRBJ2-2, with TRBD1 identical over 7 bases. CDR3 length equals 13 residues. Per germline, CDR1 MNHNY and CDR2 SVGAGI (reference sequence). The V segment lost 8 bases and the J segment 7 bases; nucleotides outside the gene matches: 7. The CDR3 sequence is CASGDSNSGELFF. Written as DNA, the CDR3 is TGTGCCAGCGGGGACAGTAATAGCGGGGAGCTGTTTTTT.

In this sample, this clone turned up a few times. This chain joins TRBV18 and TRBJ1-1, with D tentatively TRBD1 (6 bases). The germline V gene has CDR1 KGHSH and CDR2 LQKENI. The CDR3 runs to 15 residues. Trimming pared 6 bases from V and 4 bases from J, leaving 18 bases between. The CDR3 sequence is CASSPEGGGSTEAFF. CDR3 DNA: TGTGCCAGCTCGCCCGAGGGGGGCGGGAGCACTGAAGCTTTCTTT.

The CDR3 DNA follows: TGTGCCAGTAGTATAGGCGGGGCCTACAATCAGCCCCAGCATTTT. It is translated as CASSIGGAYNQPQHF. The chain couples TRBV19 to TRBJ1-5, with D possibly TRBD1 on 5 matching bases. The V and J ends lost 1 base and 3 bases respectively, with 10 bases between them. The germline V gene has CDR1 LNHDA and CDR2 SQIVND (reference sequence). This CDR3 has 15 amino acids.

This clone was recorded once. The chain couples TRBV7-2 to TRBJ2-4; maybe TRBD2 (6 bases). V lost 1 base to trimming and J lost 5 bases, with 24 bases between them. CDR3 size: 19 residues. Looked up from germline, CDR1 is SGHTA and CDR2 is FQGNSA. The CDR3 DNA is TGTGCCAGCAGCTTAGGGTCCAGGGCTGGGACTGCCGGCGAAAACATTCAGTACTTC. This gives the protein CASSLGSRAGTAGENIQYF.

The chain combines TRBV4-1 with TRBJ2-1; TRBD2 might be the D (6 bases). Between the trimmed V and J ends, which lost 1 base and 4 bases, there was a span of 17 bases. From germline, CDR1 is MGHRA and CDR2 YSYEKL. The CDR3 contains 17 residues. The CDR3 sequence: CASSQGPGRGKYNEQFF. The CDR3 DNA sequence: TGCGCCAGCAGCCAAGGCCCGGGGCGGGGAAAATACAATGAGCAGTTCTTC.

CDR3 in amino acids: CASPAGANGYTF. CDR3 nucleotide sequence: TGTGCCTCCCCCGCGGGGGCGAATGGCTACACCTTC. The rearrangement links TRBV30 to TRBJ1-2, with TRBD1 as a possible D gene (6 bases). With 7 bases removed from V and 6 bases from J, the gap between germline ends came to 15 bases. Germline values: CDR1 GTSNPN, CDR2 SVGIG (reference sequence). The CDR3 is made up of 12 amino acids.

The sample holds a few counts of this clone. The CDR3 region is CASRPGSGTDTQYF. CDR3 coding DNA: TGTGCCAGCCGGCCGGGTTCGGGCACAGATACGCAGTATTTT. V is TRBV9 and J is TRBJ2-3; D is undetermined. The CDR3 has 14 residues. V was shortened by 7 bases and J by 1 base, with 13 bases between the two germline ends. Germline-derived CDR1 and CDR2 are SGDLS and YYNGEE.

The V gene is TRBV29-1, the J gene TRBJ2-3; maybe TRBD2 (5 bases). V was pared by 3 bases and J by 3 bases, with 16 bases between. The CDR3 spans 15 residues. The germline CDR1 and CDR2 sequences are SQVTM and ANQGSEA. CDR3 bases: TGCAGCGTTGACCTCCTAGCAGGTGGTACAGATACGCAGTATTTT. This sequence encodes CSVDLLAGGTDTQYF.

J is TRBJ1-4 and V is TRBV2; 8 nucleotides line up with TRBD1. V gave up 6 bases and J gave up 7 bases; unmatched junction bases: 7. Germline V CDR1 and CDR2: SNHLY, FYNNEI. The CDR3 is 14 amino acids. DNA for the CDR3: TGTGCCAGCAGGGACAGGGTGAGAGGTGAAAAACTGTTTTTT. Protein sequence: CASRDRVRGEKLFF.

To note about this clone: This may arise from a read error, as a much more abundant clone is one base away. The rearrangement uses TRBV2 and TRBJ2-3; no clear D gene. The CDR3 contains 11 residues. The germline CDR1 and CDR2 sequences are SNHLY and FYNNEI. V lost 5 bases and J 2 bases, leaving 2 bases between the germline ends. CDR3 bases: TGTGCCAGCAGTTACACAGATACGCAGTATTTT. This translates into CASSYTDTQYF.

Only one count was recorded for this clone. The rearrangement uses TRBV5-4 and TRBJ1-1; D is undetermined. The germline V gene encodes CDR1 SGHNT and CDR2 YYREEE (reference sequence). CDR3 length equals 14 residues. V lost 5 bases and J lost 3, with 14 bases in between. The CDR3 DNA is TGTGCCAGCAGTAGTCCTGGTCGGGACACTGAAGCTTTCTTT. Protein product: CASSSPGRDTEAFF.

V and J are TRBV5-1 and TRBJ1-3; no definite D call. With 5 bases removed from V and 0 bases from J, the gap between germline ends came to 12 bases. Per the germline V gene, CDR1 is SGHRS and CDR2 is YFSETQ. CDR3 length equals 15 residues. The chain's CDR3 is CASSGSGNSGNTIYF. CDR3 DNA: TGCGCCAGCAGTGGGAGTGGAAACTCTGGAAACACCATATATTTT.

The rearrangement links TRBV11-2 to TRBJ2-7; 10 positions match TRBD1. The CDR3 covers 15 residues. The germline V gene encodes CDR1 SGHAT and CDR2 FQNNGV. V trimming: 4 bases; J trimming: 4 bases; junction bases outside the gene matches: 7. The DNA for the CDR3 is TGTGCCAGCAGCTCCGACCGGGACAGGGGTTACGAGCAGTACTTC. It is translated as CASSSDRDRGYEQYF.

The chain carries TRBV5-1 and TRBJ2-1, with 7 positions matching TRBD1. Trimming removed 1 base from V and 6 bases from J; junction bases left unmatched: 28. Germline assignment: CDR1 SGHRS and CDR2 YFSETQ. This CDR3 has 22 residues. CDR3 sequence reads: CASSLLGIEGAPGRLGGNEQFF. The CDR3 DNA follows: TGCGCCAGCAGCTTGTTGGGAATCGAGGGGGCCCCCGGACGCTTGGGTGGCAATGAGCAGTTCTTC.

This chain uses TRBV7-2 with TRBJ2-1, with D perhaps TRBD1 (6 bases). Per germline, CDR1 SGHTA and CDR2 FQGNSA. CDR3 length: 16 residues. Trimming removed 5 bases at V and 6 bases at J, with 20 bases between. The CDR3 bases are TGTGCCAGCAGCCCCGTGAGATGGGGGCCCTTCAATGAGCAGTTCTTC. It translates to CASSPVRWGPFNEQFF.